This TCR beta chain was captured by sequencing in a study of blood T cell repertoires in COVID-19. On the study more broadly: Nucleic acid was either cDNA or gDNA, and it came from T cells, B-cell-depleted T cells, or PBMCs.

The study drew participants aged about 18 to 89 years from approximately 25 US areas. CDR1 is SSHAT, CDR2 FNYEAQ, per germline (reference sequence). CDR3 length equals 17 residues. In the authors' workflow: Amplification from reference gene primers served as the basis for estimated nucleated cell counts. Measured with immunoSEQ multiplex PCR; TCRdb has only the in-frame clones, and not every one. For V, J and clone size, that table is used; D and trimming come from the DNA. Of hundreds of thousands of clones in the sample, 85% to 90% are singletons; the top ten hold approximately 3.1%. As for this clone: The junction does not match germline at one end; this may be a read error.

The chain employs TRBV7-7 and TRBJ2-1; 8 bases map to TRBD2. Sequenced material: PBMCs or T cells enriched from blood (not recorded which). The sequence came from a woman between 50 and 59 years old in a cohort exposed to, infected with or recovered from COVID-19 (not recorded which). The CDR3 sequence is CASSLLGPAGDGNEQFF. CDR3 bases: TGTGCTAGCAGCTTACTGGGGCCAGCGGGGGACGGGAATGAGCAGTTCTTC.